Sequencing of this T cell receptor (beta chain) was carried out in a study of blood T cell repertoires in COVID-19. Study context: The United States, Italy and Spain provided the acute and convalescent COVID-19 samples. PBMCs, B-cell-depleted T cells, or T cells provided the cDNA or gDNA that made up the material.

Patients from Seattle were sampled longitudinally, starting during active infection. V was shortened by 6 bases and J by 6 bases, with 18 bases between the two germline ends. Germline V gives CDR1 LNHDA, CDR2 SQIVND (reference sequence). The CDR3 is 15 residues long. Original methodology: Amplified reference gene primers provided the basis for estimating nucleated cell counts. The table came from immunoSEQ multiplex PCR; TCRdb's copy has only in-frame clones and leaves some out. V, J and clone size were drawn from that table, and D and trimming were deduced from the DNA. The profile covers roughly 150,000 clones, with 70% to 90% appearing a single time and 7% to 10% taken by the ten largest.

The origin of this receptor is an older woman with COVID-19, enrolled during active disease. This chain connects TRBV19 to TRBJ2-1; D is perhaps TRBD2 (5 bases). The sequencing sample was made of peripheral blood. The CDR3 loop is CASSRGGLGTNEQFF. The CDR3 DNA sequence: TGTGCCAGTAGCAGAGGAGGATTGGGCACCAATGAGCAGTTCTTC.